This T cell receptor beta chain was sequenced for a study of T cells in Graves' hyperthyroidism and ophthalmopathy. PBMCs came from more than 9 ml fresh peripheral blood. General study findings and limits: Blood shared most expanded thyroid clonotypes above 0.001.

Concerning this clonotype itself: What it recognizes is unknown.

Trimming cost V 4 bases and J 2 bases, with 21 bases left between them. Germline assignment: CDR1 MGHRA and CDR2 YSYEKL. This CDR3 comprises 17 residues. Amplification of TCR beta CDR3 regions used RNA as the template. HTBI primers were employed in a first-round RT-PCR of the TCR CDR3. One entry per CDR3 protein, called by TCRdb with MiXCR from the multiplex PCR reads. The sample consists of roughly 740,000 distinct CDR3 sequences, roughly 17% of them appearing once. The receptor comes from a young man with Graves' hyperthyroidism. The chain uses TRBV4-1 and TRBJ2-7; weak D call: TRBD2 (7 bases). The sample taken for sequencing was blood. In nucleotides, the CDR3 is TGCGCCAGCAGCCGGCTTAGAGGGGGGGACGCGGCCTACGAGCAGTACTTC. Protein: CASSRLRGGDAAYEQYF.